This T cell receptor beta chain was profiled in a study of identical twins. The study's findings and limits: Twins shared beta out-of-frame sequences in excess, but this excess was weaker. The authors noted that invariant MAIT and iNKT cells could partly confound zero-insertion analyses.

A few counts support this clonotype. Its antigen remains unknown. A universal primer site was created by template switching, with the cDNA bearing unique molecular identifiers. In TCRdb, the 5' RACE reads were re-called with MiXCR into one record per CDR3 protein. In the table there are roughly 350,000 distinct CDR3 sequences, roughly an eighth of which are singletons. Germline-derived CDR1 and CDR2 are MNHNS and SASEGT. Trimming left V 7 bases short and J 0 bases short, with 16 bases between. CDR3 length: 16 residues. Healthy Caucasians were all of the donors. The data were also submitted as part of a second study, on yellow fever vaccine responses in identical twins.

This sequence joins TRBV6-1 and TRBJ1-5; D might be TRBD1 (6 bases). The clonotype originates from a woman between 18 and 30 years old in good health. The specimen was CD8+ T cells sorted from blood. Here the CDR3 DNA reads TGTGCCAGCAAGGTTGCAGGGGACTATAGCAATCAGCCCCAGCATTTT. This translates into CASKVAGDYSNQPQHF.